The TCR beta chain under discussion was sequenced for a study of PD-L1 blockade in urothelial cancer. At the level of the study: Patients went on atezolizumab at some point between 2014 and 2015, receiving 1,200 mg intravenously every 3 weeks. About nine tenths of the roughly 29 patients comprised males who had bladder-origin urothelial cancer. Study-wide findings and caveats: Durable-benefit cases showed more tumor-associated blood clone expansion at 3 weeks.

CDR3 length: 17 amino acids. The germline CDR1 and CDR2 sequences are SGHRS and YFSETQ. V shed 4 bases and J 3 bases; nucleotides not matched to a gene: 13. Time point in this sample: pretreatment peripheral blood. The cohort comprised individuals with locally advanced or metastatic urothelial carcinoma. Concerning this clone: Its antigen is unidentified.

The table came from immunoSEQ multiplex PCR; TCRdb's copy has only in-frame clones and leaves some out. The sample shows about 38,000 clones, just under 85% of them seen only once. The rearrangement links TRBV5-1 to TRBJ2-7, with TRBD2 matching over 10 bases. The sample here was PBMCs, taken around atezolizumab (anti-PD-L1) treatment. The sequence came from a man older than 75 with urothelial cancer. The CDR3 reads CASSLHSTSGLIYEQYF. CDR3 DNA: TGCGCCAGCAGCCTACACTCGACTAGCGGGTTGATCTACGAGCAGTACTTC.